This TCR beta chain was sequenced during a study of blood T cell repertoires in COVID-19. Sequencing used immunoSEQ multiplex PCR; TCRdb keeps in-frame clones, though not all of them. Of 46,000 or so clones in the sample, approximately 88% are singletons; the top ten hold around 8%. This receptor was obtained from a man aged 50-60 years with acute or convalescent COVID-19. The sample taken for sequencing was peripheral blood.

In DNA form, the CDR3 reads TGTGCCAGCAGCGGGGGACTAGCGGGGACCTACGAGCAGTACTTC. Protein: CASSGGLAGTYEQYF. The V gene is TRBV5-4, the J gene TRBJ2-7; TRBD2 aligns across 13 bases. CDR1 and CDR2 from the germline V gene are SGHNT and YYREEE (reference sequence). The CDR3 runs 15 residues. The V gene end was trimmed by 4 bases and the J gene end by 2 bases; junction bases not matched to a gene: 3.